Given below is one TCR beta chain in context. As yet, its antigen is unknown. This CDR3 region has 15 residues. J lost 5 bases, V lost 2 bases, and 2 bases had no gene match. CDR1 and CDR2 (germline): SGHTS, YDEGEE. These data originate in a study of T cell responses to AZD1222 COVID-19 vaccine. The study, taken as a whole, reports: CD4 TCRs covered the whole spike, strongest at regions 160-218 and 743-854. Unmutated regions of variants are reportedly targeted by nearly half of spike-specific TCRs. Seropositive status at baseline applied to only five or six AZD1222 recipients.

Clones were sequenced by immunoSEQ multiplex PCR, and TCRdb holds only the in-frame ones, with some missing. The data contain about 110,000 clones, 70% to 90% of them seen just once; the ten biggest clones take up 2% to 3%. The clonotype originates from an adult who received the AZD1222 COVID-19 vaccine. V gene TRBV5-8 combines with J gene TRBJ1-5; 12 bases map to TRBD1. The source material was peripheral blood, sampled 28 days after the second AZD1222 dose. CDR3 residues: CASSFGTGGYQPQHF. CDR3 DNA sequence: TGTGCCAGCAGCTTTGGGACAGGGGGCTATCAGCCCCAGCATTTT.